This T cell receptor beta chain is drawn from a study of T cell changes during pregnancy in multiple sclerosis. The data were produced by immunoSEQ multiplex PCR, yet TCRdb's version contains in-frame clones alone and is incomplete. The table includes over 65,000 clones, roughly nine tenths detected once. With V trimmed by 5 bases and J by 3 bases, 4 bases remained unmatched. Germline lookup yields CDR1 SEHNR and CDR2 FQNEAQ (reference sequence). The CDR3 is made up of 14 amino acids. This specimen consisted of peripheral blood, obtained in the second trimester of pregnancy. This chain connects TRBV7-9 to TRBJ1-2; 9 bases match TRBD1. The receptor was derived from a female donor with multiple sclerosis, enrolled in a pregnancy study. This CDR3 is CASSDTGGDYGYTF. CDR3 coding DNA: TGTGCCAGCAGCGACACAGGGGGCGACTATGGCTACACCTTC.